Listed below are T cell receptor beta chains from one sample, sequenced in a study of blood T cell repertoires in COVID-19. TCRdb keeps only in-frame clones here, not all; method: immunoSEQ multiplex PCR. The sample records roughly 370,000 clones, just under 90% being singletons. The sequenced sample consisted of PBMCs or T cells enriched from blood (not recorded which). These receptors originate from a woman aged 50 to 65 who had recovered from COVID-19. CDR3s include the opening cysteine and the closing phenylalanine or tryptophan. D genes are given only for firm matches. Clone size appears in some rows only: once, few, many, or a class for an expanded clone.

clone_size: once; d_call: .; v_call: TRBV19; j_call: TRBJ1-2; cdr3_nt: TGTGCCAGTAGTATTAGTGCAGGGTGGACCTATGGCTACACCTTC; cdr3_aa: CASSISAGWTYGYTF
clone_size: .; d_call: .; v_call: TRBV28; j_call: TRBJ1-4; cdr3_nt: TGTGCCAGCAGTGCGACAGGTCCCGCTAATGAAAAACTGTTTTTT; cdr3_aa: CASSATGPANEKLFF
clone_size: few; d_call: .; v_call: TRBV4-3; j_call: TRBJ1-1; cdr3_nt: TGCGCCAGCAGCCAAGAATTTGGGACTAGCAGTGAAGCTTTCTTT; cdr3_aa: CASSQEFGTSSEAFF
clone_size: .; d_call: .; v_call: TRBV5-1; j_call: TRBJ2-1; cdr3_nt: TGCGCCAGCAGCTTGGTGACCCCCGGGAAGCAGTTCTTC; cdr3_aa: CASSLVTPGKQFF
clone_size: once; d_call: .; v_call: TRBV5-1; j_call: TRBJ1-3; cdr3_nt: TGCGCCAGCAGCACGGACGGGAGCTCTGGAAACACCATATATTTT; cdr3_aa: CASSTDGSSGNTIYF
clone_size: .; d_call: .; v_call: TRBV9; j_call: TRBJ1-1; cdr3_nt: TGTGCCAGCAGCGTAGGGACAGTGAACACTGAAGCTTTCTTT; cdr3_aa: CASSVGTVNTEAFF
clone_size: few; d_call: .; v_call: TRBV10-2; j_call: TRBJ1-6; cdr3_nt: TGCGCCAGCAGTGGCCAGGGGAAGTCACCCCTCCACTTT; cdr3_aa: CASSGQGKSPLHF
clone_size: once; d_call: .; v_call: TRBV5-6; j_call: TRBJ2-1; cdr3_nt: TGTGCCAGCAGAGATGGGCCCCAAAGCTCCTACAATGAGCAGTTCTTC; cdr3_aa: CASRDGPQSSYNEQFF
clone_size: few; d_call: TRBD1; v_call: TRBV11-2; j_call: TRBJ1-4; cdr3_nt: TGTGCCAGCAGCCCGGGACAGGCTGAAAAACTGTTTTTT; cdr3_aa: CASSPGQAEKLFF
clone_size: few; d_call: TRBD1; v_call: TRBV6-2/TRBV6-3; j_call: TRBJ2-7; cdr3_nt: TGTGCCAGCAGTTCCCCGGGACAGGGGACGTACTTC; cdr3_aa: CASSSPGQGTYF
clone_size: once; d_call: TRBD1; v_call: TRBV4-3; j_call: TRBJ2-7; cdr3_nt: TGCGCCAGCAGCCAAGCCGGGACAGGGGGGTACGAGCAGTACTTC; cdr3_aa: CASSQAGTGGYEQYF
clone_size: .; d_call: TRBD1; v_call: TRBV7-2; j_call: TRBJ1-4; cdr3_nt: TGTGCCAGCAGCTGGGGACAGGCAACTAATGAAAAACTGTTTTTT; cdr3_aa: CASSWGQATNEKLFF
clone_size: .; d_call: .; v_call: TRBV19; j_call: TRBJ2-5; cdr3_nt: TGTGCCAGTAGTATAGTGGCAGGACAGACCTGGGACCAGTACTTC; cdr3_aa: CASSIVAGQTWDQYF
clone_size: .; d_call: TRBD1; v_call: TRBV4-1; j_call: TRBJ2-7; cdr3_nt: TGCGCCAGCAGCCAGGGACAGGGGTTGTACGAGCAGTACTTC; cdr3_aa: CASSQGQGLYEQYF
clone_size: .; d_call: .; v_call: TRBV9; j_call: TRBJ2-7; cdr3_nt: TGTGCCAGCAGCGTAGAGTTTGGGCGAAGTGAGCAGTACTTC; cdr3_aa: CASSVEFGRSEQYF
clone_size: .; d_call: TRBD1; v_call: TRBV5-6; j_call: TRBJ1-1; cdr3_nt: TGTGCCAGCAGCCCAGCGGTAGGAGGGGGCACCACTGAAGCTTTCTTT; cdr3_aa: CASSPAVGGGTTEAFF
clone_size: .; d_call: .; v_call: TRBV6-4; j_call: TRBJ1-5; cdr3_nt: TGTGCCAGCAGTGGTTCGGACATAGGTCAGCCCCAGCATTTT; cdr3_aa: CASSGSDIGQPQHF
clone_size: .; d_call: TRBD1; v_call: TRBV5-1; j_call: TRBJ1-1; cdr3_nt: TGCGCCAGCAGCTCCTCGACAGGGATGAACACTGAAGCTTTCTTT; cdr3_aa: CASSSSTGMNTEAFF
clone_size: few; d_call: .; v_call: TRBV6-5; j_call: TRBJ1-2; cdr3_nt: TGTGCCAGCAGGAGGGACTATTTCTATGGCTACACCTTC; cdr3_aa: CASRRDYFYGYTF
clone_size: .; d_call: TRBD1; v_call: TRBV13; j_call: TRBJ1-6; cdr3_nt: TGTGCCAGCAGCTTAGCTGGACAGGCCCCCTTGAATTCACCCCTCCACTTT; cdr3_aa: CASSLAGQAPLNSPLHF
clone_size: .; d_call: TRBD1; v_call: TRBV10-3; j_call: TRBJ1-2; cdr3_nt: TGTGCCATCACCTCCGACAGGGGGCGCAGATATGGCTACACCTTC; cdr3_aa: CAITSDRGRRYGYTF
clone_size: .; d_call: TRBD2; v_call: TRBV28; j_call: TRBJ2-7; cdr3_nt: TGTGCCAGCAGCCCTGGACTAGCGGGGGGGTTCTACGAGCAGTACTTC; cdr3_aa: CASSPGLAGGFYEQYF
clone_size: few; d_call: TRBD1; v_call: TRBV28; j_call: TRBJ1-1; cdr3_nt: TGTGCCAGCAGTTTATTGGACAGGGCGGTGGCTGAAGCTTTCTTT; cdr3_aa: CASSLLDRAVAEAFF
clone_size: .; d_call: .; v_call: TRBV6-5; j_call: TRBJ1-4; cdr3_nt: TGTGCCAGCAGTTACGGGTGGAGTGGTAATGAAAAACTGTTTTTT; cdr3_aa: CASSYGWSGNEKLFF
clone_size: .; d_call: .; v_call: TRBV29-1; j_call: TRBJ1-6; cdr3_nt: TGCAGCGTTGAAGACGGGGGATCAGGCAAACATAATTCACCCCTCCACTTT; cdr3_aa: CSVEDGGSGKHNSPLHF
clone_size: .; d_call: .; v_call: TRBV27; j_call: TRBJ2-2; cdr3_nt: TGTGCCAGCAGTCCTCTAGCGTCCGGGGAGCTGTTTTTT; cdr3_aa: CASSPLASGELFF
clone_size: .; d_call: TRBD2; v_call: TRBV9; j_call: TRBJ2-1; cdr3_nt: TGTGCCAGCAGCGTCACAGCGGGGATCAACAATGAGCAGTTCTTC; cdr3_aa: CASSVTAGINNEQFF
clone_size: .; d_call: .; v_call: TRBV19; j_call: TRBJ1-1; cdr3_nt: TGTGCCAGTAGTATAGGCGCCCAGGATTCGACTGAAGCTTTCTTT; cdr3_aa: CASSIGAQDSTEAFF
clone_size: once; d_call: .; v_call: TRBV27; j_call: TRBJ1-1; cdr3_nt: TGTGCCAGCAGTCCAAGGAGTTCTACGAACACTGAAGCTTTCTTT; cdr3_aa: CASSPRSSTNTEAFF
clone_size: .; d_call: .; v_call: TRBV7-2; j_call: TRBJ2-2; cdr3_nt: TGTGCCAGCAGCTTAAGGCTGGGGGAGGTCGGGGAGCTGTTTTTT; cdr3_aa: CASSLRLGEVGELFF
clone_size: .; d_call: .; v_call: TRBV6-5; j_call: TRBJ2-5; cdr3_nt: TGTGCCAGCAGCCAGGGAGGAGAGACCCAGTACTTC; cdr3_aa: CASSQGGETQYF
clone_size: .; d_call: TRBD1; v_call: TRBV6-5; j_call: TRBJ1-5; cdr3_nt: TGTGCCAGCAGTTCCTTTCCGGGACAGGGGGCACAGCCCCAGCATTTT; cdr3_aa: CASSSFPGQGAQPQHF
clone_size: .; d_call: TRBD1; v_call: TRBV19; j_call: TRBJ2-7; cdr3_nt: TGTGCCAGTAGTAGGACAGGGAGATACGAGCAGTACTTC; cdr3_aa: CASSRTGRYEQYF
clone_size: .; d_call: TRBD2; v_call: TRBV7-2; j_call: TRBJ2-3; cdr3_nt: TGTGCCAGCAGCTTACCTAACGGGGGGGATACGCAGTATTTT; cdr3_aa: CASSLPNGGDTQYF
clone_size: .; d_call: TRBD1; v_call: TRBV28; j_call: TRBJ1-1; cdr3_nt: TGTGCCAGCAATTCAGGGGGTACGAACACTGAAGCTTTCTTT; cdr3_aa: CASNSGGTNTEAFF
clone_size: .; d_call: .; v_call: TRBV7-2; j_call: TRBJ1-2; cdr3_nt: TGTGCCAGCACCAGGCGCGGGGTACAGAATGGCTACACCTTC; cdr3_aa: CASTRRGVQNGYTF
clone_size: .; d_call: .; v_call: TRBV4-2; j_call: TRBJ1-4; cdr3_nt: TGTGCCAGCAGCCAACAGGGTCTAAGGAGTGAAAAACTGTTTTTT; cdr3_aa: CASSQQGLRSEKLFF
clone_size: .; d_call: .; v_call: TRBV9; j_call: TRBJ1-6; cdr3_nt: TGTGCCAGCTCCCCCGGCACTAGCTCCTATAATTCACCCCTCCACTTT; cdr3_aa: CASSPGTSSYNSPLHF
clone_size: .; d_call: .; v_call: TRBV30; j_call: TRBJ1-6; cdr3_nt: TGTGCCTGGAGTTTTTCGGGACACAATAATTCACCCCTCCACTTT; cdr3_aa: CAWSFSGHNNSPLHF
clone_size: .; d_call: .; v_call: TRBV12-3/TRBV12-4; j_call: TRBJ2-1; cdr3_nt: TGTGCCAGCAGTTTAAGACAGTACAATGAGCAGTTCTTC; cdr3_aa: CASSLRQYNEQFF
clone_size: .; d_call: .; v_call: TRBV27; j_call: TRBJ1-6; cdr3_nt: TGTGCCAGCAGTCTGGAGAACGGCAATTCACCCCTCCACTTT; cdr3_aa: CASSLENGNSPLHF
clone_size: few; d_call: .; v_call: TRBV14; j_call: TRBJ1-2; cdr3_nt: TGTGCCAGCAGCCAAGATCCTCTCGGAAGGGAGTATGGCTACACCTTC; cdr3_aa: CASSQDPLGREYGYTF
clone_size: once; d_call: TRBD1; v_call: TRBV6-5; j_call: TRBJ1-6; cdr3_nt: TGTGCCAGCAGGCCCGGGACAGGGTATAATTCACCCCTCCACTTT; cdr3_aa: CASRPGTGYNSPLHF
clone_size: .; d_call: TRBD1; v_call: TRBV4-1; j_call: TRBJ1-2; cdr3_nt: TGCGCCAGCAGCGGAAACAGGGGGCGTAACTATGGCTACACCTTC; cdr3_aa: CASSGNRGRNYGYTF
clone_size: .; d_call: TRBD2; v_call: TRBV5-1; j_call: TRBJ2-3; cdr3_nt: TGCGCCAGCAGCTGGACTAGCGGGGGGGGCACAGATACGCAGTATTTT; cdr3_aa: CASSWTSGGGTDTQYF
clone_size: .; d_call: .; v_call: TRBV5-1; j_call: TRBJ2-2; cdr3_nt: TGCGCCAGTCGCCTGGGCGGGGCCACCGGGGAGCTGTTTTTT; cdr3_aa: CASRLGGATGELFF
clone_size: .; d_call: TRBD1; v_call: TRBV7-9; j_call: TRBJ2-7; cdr3_nt: TGTGCCAGCATAGAGGACAGGGGTTTCCACGAGCAGTACTTC; cdr3_aa: CASIEDRGFHEQYF
clone_size: once; d_call: TRBD1; v_call: TRBV6-5; j_call: TRBJ1-2; cdr3_nt: TGTGCCAGCAGTTACGGGGACAGATCGTCCGGCTACACCTTC; cdr3_aa: CASSYGDRSSGYTF
clone_size: .; d_call: TRBD2; v_call: TRBV7-3; j_call: TRBJ2-1; cdr3_nt: TGTGCCAGCAGCCAGGATAGTACTAGCGGGGGGGCCGCTGAGCAGTTCTTC; cdr3_aa: CASSQDSTSGGAAEQFF
clone_size: once; d_call: .; v_call: TRBV15; j_call: TRBJ1-1; cdr3_nt: TGTGCCACCAGCAACCCCCGACAGAACACTGAAGCTTTCTTT; cdr3_aa: CATSNPRQNTEAFF